One sample yielded the 19 T cell receptor beta chains listed below, sequenced in a study of cytomegalovirus exposure and HLA in healthy donors. Primers included in the PCR were 60 Vbeta and 13 Jbeta primers. TCRdb's copy holds only in-frame clones and misses some; the assay was immunoSEQ multiplex PCR. Seen here are about 190,000 clones, approximately 86% observed once, and the top ten hold less than 1.3%. Sequenced sample: PBMCs. The receptors here all came from a boy aged 2 to 10 in good health and CMV-seronegative.

The chain carries TRBV19 and TRBJ1-5; no clear D gene. The CDR3 length is 14 residues. V was pared by 2 bases and J by 5 bases, with 10 bases between. CDR1 is LNHDA and CDR2 is SQIVND in the germline V gene (reference sequence). The CDR3 sequence is CASSIRVYDQPQHF. In DNA, the CDR3 is TGTGCCAGTAGTATACGAGTATACGATCAGCCCCAGCATTTT.

Concerning this clone: The sample carries other DNA sequences with the same CDR3. The V gene is TRBV28, the J gene TRBJ2-7, with TRBD1 matching 9 bases. This CDR3 is 13 amino acids long. From germline, CDR1 is MDHEN and CDR2 SYDVKM. V was clipped by 6 bases and J by 4 bases; unmatched bases: 4. CDR3 nucleotide sequence: TGTGCCAGCAGCCCTGGGACAGGGTACGAGCAGTACTTC. Protein product: CASSPGTGYEQYF.

This clone was seen more than once but under ten times. The genes are TRBV4-1 and TRBJ2-7, with D unresolved. The CDR3 is made up of 15 amino acids. V was shortened by 1 base and J by 3 bases, with 13 bases between the two germline ends. Germline CDR1 and CDR2: MGHRA and YSYEKL. The CDR3 sequence: CASSQGLHRDYEQYF. The CDR3 DNA reads TGCGCCAGCAGCCAAGGGTTGCACAGAGACTACGAGCAGTACTTC.

The chain carries TRBV19 and TRBJ2-2; 14 bases agree with TRBD2. The CDR3 length is 17 residues. Germline CDR1 and CDR2: LNHDA and SQIVND (reference sequence). V lost 6 bases and J lost 3; bases outside the gene matches: 6. The DNA for the CDR3 is TGTGCCAGTAGCCGGACTAGCGGGGGGAAACACACCGGGGAGCTGTTTTTT. It is translated as CASSRTSGGKHTGELFF.

This chain uses TRBV5-1 with TRBJ1-3; D might be TRBD1 (5 bases). From germline, CDR1 is SGHRS and CDR2 YFSETQ. The CDR3 runs 15 residues. Trimming left V 4 bases short and J 3 bases short, with 14 bases between. The CDR3, as DNA: TGCGCCAGCAGCCCCTGGGGCGCGGTTGGAAACACCATATATTTT. Protein product: CASSPWGAVGNTIYF.

In this sample, this clone turned up once. The chain uses TRBV13 and TRBJ1-3, with D hard to call. The CDR3 runs to 14 residues. Germline values: CDR1 PRHDT, CDR2 FYEKMQ (reference sequence). The V gene lost 1 base and the J gene lost 5 bases, with 9 bases spanning the gap. The CDR3 sequence is CASSLAGRRNTIYF. CDR3 DNA sequence: TGTGCCAGCAGCTTAGCTGGCAGGCGAAACACCATATATTTT. Filled out from reference TRBV13 and TRBJ1-3, the complete variable domain reads AAGVIQSPRHLIKEKRETATLKCYPIPRHDTVYWYQQGPGQDPQFLISFYEKMQSDKGSIPDRFSAQQFSDYHSELNMSSLELGDSALYFCASSLAGRRNTIYFGEGSWLTVV.

This clone is a singleton in its sample. The J gene is TRBJ2-1, the V gene TRBV28; 7 bases match TRBD2. The CDR3 is made up of 13 amino acids. With 3 bases clipped from V and 6 bases from J, the junction kept 2 bases outside the gene matches. CDR1 is MDHEN, CDR2 SYDVKM, per germline. The CDR3 DNA reads as TGTGCCAGCAGTTTCGGGAGGCTCAATGAGCAGTTCTTC. Encoded protein: CASSFGRLNEQFF.

V and J are TRBV7-2 and TRBJ2-5, with D hard to call. With the DNA end fitting TRBJ2-7 better, the J assignment may be wrong. Germline V gives CDR1 SGHTA, CDR2 FQGNSA. This CDR3 has 13 amino acids. The chain's CDR3 is CASSQQSSYEQYF. CDR3 sequence (DNA): TGTGCCAGCAGCCAACAGTCCTCCTACGAGCAGTACTTC.

J is TRBJ1-5 and V is TRBV6-5, with TRBD1 as a possible D gene (6 bases). This CDR3 comprises 15 residues. Deletions cut 0 bases from V and 7 bases from J, with 13 bases between. The V gene's germline CDR1 is MNHEY and CDR2 SVGAGI. As DNA, the CDR3 is TGTGCCAGCAGTTACTCAGGGGGGGCTGGACAGCCCCAGCATTTT. Protein product: CASSYSGGAGQPQHF.

This clone was seen a single time. V gene TRBV6-5 combines with J gene TRBJ1-1; TRBD1 matches at 7 bases. The CDR3 extends over 12 amino acids. With 8 bases clipped from V and 4 bases from J, the junction kept 4 bases outside the gene matches. Germline CDR1 MNHEY, CDR2 SVGAGI. CDR3 region: CASGDRATEAFF. CDR3 coding DNA: TGTGCCAGCGGCGACAGGGCCACTGAAGCTTTCTTT.

The chain employs TRBV19 and TRBJ2-1, with TRBD1 matching over 7 bases. This CDR3 is 14 amino acids long. The V segment lost 5 bases and the J segment 4 bases; nucleotides outside the gene matches: 5. CDR1 and CDR2 from the germline V gene are LNHDA and SQIVND (reference sequence). Written as DNA, the CDR3 is TGTGCCAGTAGTCCCACAGGGGCTTACAATGAGCAGTTCTTC. It translates to CASSPTGAYNEQFF.

The chain is built from TRBV28 and TRBJ2-3, with TRBD1 identical over 10 bases. Per germline, CDR1 MDHEN and CDR2 SYDVKM. V lost 9 bases and J lost 3; bases outside the gene matches: 12. The CDR3 loop spans 16 amino acids. The CDR3 coding sequence is TGTGCCAGTACCAACCCTAGACAGGGGGCAACAGATACGCAGTATTTT. This sequence encodes CASTNPRQGATDTQYF.

This sequence joins TRBV18 and TRBJ2-1; 9 bases map to TRBD1. The J segment lost 0 bases and the V segment lost 4 bases, leaving 4 bases of the junction unmatched. Germline CDR1 is KGHSH and CDR2 is LQKENI. The length of the CDR3 is 16 residues. CDR3 sequence reads: CASSLRQGDSYNEQFF. The CDR3 bases are TGTGCCAGCTCACTGCGACAGGGGGACTCCTACAATGAGCAGTTCTTC.

The V gene is TRBV5-4, the J gene TRBJ1-2; 9 positions agree with TRBD1. The CDR3 loop spans 13 amino acids. Losses at the gene ends were 4 bases for V and 6 bases for J; bases not matched to a gene: 4. Germline V lookup: CDR1 SGHNT, CDR2 YYREEE (reference sequence). The CDR3 bases are TGTGCCAGCAGCAGGACAGGGGAGCATGGCTACACCTTC. It is translated as CASSRTGEHGYTF.

The chain recombines TRBV2 with TRBJ1-5; the match to TRBD1 covers 7 bases. Germline CDR1 reads SNHLY; CDR2 reads FYNNEI. With V trimmed by 6 bases and J by 6 bases, 11 bases remained unmatched. The CDR3 spans 15 residues. In DNA form, the CDR3 reads TGTGCCAGCAGAACCGGAGACAGGGCGGGTCAGCCCCAGCATTTT. Its protein product is CASRTGDRAGQPQHF.

The chain is built from TRBV4-2 and TRBJ1-5; D unclear. CDR1 is LGHNA, CDR2 YNFKEQ, per germline. The CDR3 sequence is 13 residues long. Trimming cost V 0 bases and J 6 bases, with 6 bases left between them. Here the CDR3 reads CASSQDTGQPQHF. The CDR3, as DNA: TGTGCCAGCAGCCAAGATACGGGTCAGCCCCAGCATTTT.

J is TRBJ1-4 and V is TRBV7-9, with 9 bases matching TRBD1. CDR3 length equals 15 residues. Germline CDR1 reads SEHNR; CDR2 reads FQNEAQ (reference sequence). J gave up 6 bases and V 5 bases, and 7 bases lay outside the gene matches. CDR3: CASSPPGTGHEKLFF. Written as DNA, the CDR3 is TGTGCCAGCAGCCCCCCGGGGACAGGGCATGAAAAACTGTTTTTT. The full variable domain, in which reference TRBV7-9 and TRBJ1-4 provide the parts outside the CDR3, is DTGVSQNPRHKITKRGQNVTFRCDPISEHNRLYWYRQTLGQGPEFLTYFQNEAQLEKSRLLSDRFSAERPKGSFSTLEIQRTEQGDSAMYLCASSPPGTGHEKLFFGSGTQLSVL.

The rearrangement joins TRBV29-1 to TRBJ1-2, with D unresolved. This CDR3 is built from 14 residues. Germline V gene lookup returns CDR1 SQVTM and CDR2 ANQGSEA. V was cut by 0 bases and J by 8 bases, with 16 bases left in between. CDR3 in amino acids: CSVEDRLRSWGYTF. CDR3 in DNA: TGCAGCGTTGAAGATCGGTTGAGGAGTTGGGGCTACACCTTC.

This clone appeared a few times. This chain connects TRBV29-1 to TRBJ2-7, with D possibly matching TRBD2 (6 bases). Trimming stripped 6 bases from V and 2 bases from J, with 14 bases between. This CDR3 comprises 13 residues. Per the germline V gene, CDR1 is SQVTM and CDR2 is ANQGSEA. DNA of the CDR3: TGCAGCGTATCGAGGGAGGAACCCTACGAGCAGTACTTC. Translation gives CSVSREEPYEQYF.